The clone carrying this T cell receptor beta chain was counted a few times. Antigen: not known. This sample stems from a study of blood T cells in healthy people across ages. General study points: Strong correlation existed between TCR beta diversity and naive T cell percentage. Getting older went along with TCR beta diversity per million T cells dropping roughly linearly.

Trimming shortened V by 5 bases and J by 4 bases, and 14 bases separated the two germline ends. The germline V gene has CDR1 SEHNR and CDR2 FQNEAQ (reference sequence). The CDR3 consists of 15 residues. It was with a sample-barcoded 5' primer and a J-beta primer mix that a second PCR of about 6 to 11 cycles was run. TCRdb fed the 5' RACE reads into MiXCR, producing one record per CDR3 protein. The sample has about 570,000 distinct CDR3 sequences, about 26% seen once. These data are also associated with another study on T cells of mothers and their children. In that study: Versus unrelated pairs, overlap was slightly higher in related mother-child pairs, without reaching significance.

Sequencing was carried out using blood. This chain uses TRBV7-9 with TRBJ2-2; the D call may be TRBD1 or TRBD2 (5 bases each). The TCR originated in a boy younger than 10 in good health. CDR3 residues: CASSAWGISTGELFF. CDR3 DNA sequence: TGTGCCAGCAGCGCGTGGGGGATCTCCACCGGGGAGCTGTTTTTT.